In this sample, the clone carrying this T cell receptor beta chain turned up a few times. This sample stems from a study of cytomegalovirus exposure and HLA in healthy donors. TCRdb's table, derived via immunoSEQ multiplex PCR, lists solely in-frame clones and lacks some. This sample has roughly 200,000 clones, with about three quarters found just once. Per the germline V gene, CDR1 is SEHNR and CDR2 is FQNEAQ (reference sequence). Trimming pared 1 base from V and 4 bases from J, leaving 8 bases between. The CDR3 sequence is 14 residues long. The V gene is TRBV7-9, the J gene TRBJ1-5; no firm D call. The TCR sequence derives from a woman aged 25 to 39 in good health and CMV-seronegative. The material sequenced was PBMCs. CDR3 nucleotides: TGTGCCAGCAGCTTAGGCCACTCAAATCAGCCCCAGCATTTT. This gives the protein CASSLGHSNQPQHF.